This T cell receptor (beta chain) stems from a study of blood T cells in healthy people across ages. At the level of the study: The capture of about one barcoded beta molecule per two T cells was achieved by template switching.

Trimming at V came to 8 bases and at J to 7 bases, leaving 10 bases not matched to a gene. CDR1 and CDR2 (germline): ENHRY, SYGVKD. The CDR3 extends over 13 amino acids. In this sample, this clonotype turned up a few times. The use of a sample-barcoded 5' primer and a J-beta primer mix characterized a second PCR of about 7 to 12 cycles. Each cDNA molecule was tagged by a template-switch adaptor with 12 random nucleotides. Each sample provided no less than 2.5 million CDR3-containing paired-end reads. Each CDR3 protein gets one entry after TCRdb re-called the 5' RACE reads with MiXCR. The table shows some 730,000 distinct CDR3 sequences, with about 20% occurring only once. Researchers report isolating at least 7 million PBMCs per sample.

The sample consisted of blood. The sequence was collected from a man between 65 and 85 years old in good health. V is TRBV10-3 and J is TRBJ1-1, with TRBD1 identical over 7 bases. The CDR3 DNA reads as TGTGCCATCGGGGAGACAGGGAACGGTGAAGCTTTCTTT. It translates to CAIGETGNGEAFF.